The entry below describes one T cell receptor (beta chain). Its antigen has not been determined. No quality values exist for individual bases; no much larger clone is one base distant. TCR sequencing with the immunoSEQ assay provided the T-cell fraction in tumor and uninvolved lung tissue. The authors' analysis ran thus. To analyze survival, patients were divided into a high T-cell fraction group (upper tertile) and a low T-cell fraction group (lower two tertiles), and the two groups were compared using a log-rank test. A signed-rank test was used to test paired tumor versus uninvolved lung differences in T-cell fraction. TCRdb took over this immuneACCESS table, retaining in-frame rearrangements with V and J assigned. Such tables are incomplete; in checked studies, under half of the missing clones stem from an unresolved V gene, and the remainder is unexplained. From that table come the V and J calls and clone size; the DNA was used to work out D and trimming. For this sample the table gives fewer than 11,000 clones, of which approximately 72% were detected only once. The ten top clones hold about 19% of the sample.

Measured from the cysteine to the phenylalanine, the CDR3 is 15 residues long. Kept here is only the CDR3 DNA, which spans 45 bases and is read in frame from base 1. The trim is 3 bases for V and 0 bases for J, with a gap of 11 bases between the germline ends. Reading the germline V gene gives CDR1 SNHLY and CDR2 FYNNEI. The first patient joined ICON in 2016, and enrollment wrapped up when the last patient was enrolled in the second half of 2018. From a subcohort of around 78 patients, fresh tumor and matched uninvolved tissue were collected for in-depth immune analyses, including TCR sequencing. DNA for TCR sequencing was isolated from bulk tissue, and no cell sorting was done. The sample belongs to a study of tumor-infiltrating lymphocytes in localized non-small cell lung cancer (dated by TCRdb to the early 2020s). For the study in its entirety: Several histologies were represented in the cohort, which also included both smokers and never-smokers as well as patients whose samples were collected after neoadjuvant chemotherapy. From each patient came resected tumor tissue plus uninvolved lung tissue from that same patient, and the uninvolved lung tissue was described as non-adjacent to the tumor. The same patients underwent several integrated assays, with TCR sequencing performed together with flow cytometry, multiplex immunofluorescence, RNA-seq, exome sequencing and proteomics. A total of fewer than 65 patients were included in the paired tumor versus uninvolved lung comparison of immunoSEQ T-cell fraction. The overall ICON cohort was composed of under 190 surgical patients with localized non-small cell lung cancer whose tumors were resected. Results and caveats for the whole study, not just this receptor: Because different assays used different pieces of the same tissue, technical variation could not be distinguished from intratumor heterogeneity. Assay coverage varied across patients depending on available tissue quantity, so only a subset of the cohort had TCR sequencing. Higher T cell infiltration in tumors than in uninvolved lung tissue was supported by TCRbeta sequencing, consistent with immunofluorescence CD3 counts. TCR-derived T-cell fraction did not differ between the flow cytometry-defined immunotypes IM1 (good prognosis) and IM2 (poor prognosis).

The sequencing sample was made of uninvolved lung tissue not adjacent to the tumor. The chain uses TRBV2 and TRBJ1-2, with the D gene call left open. This clonotype was obtained from a human donor with non-small cell lung cancer. In nucleotide form, the sequence is TGTGCCAGCAGTGACGTAGGGAGCTCTAACTATGGCTACACCTTC. Its coded protein is CASSDVGSSNYGYTF.